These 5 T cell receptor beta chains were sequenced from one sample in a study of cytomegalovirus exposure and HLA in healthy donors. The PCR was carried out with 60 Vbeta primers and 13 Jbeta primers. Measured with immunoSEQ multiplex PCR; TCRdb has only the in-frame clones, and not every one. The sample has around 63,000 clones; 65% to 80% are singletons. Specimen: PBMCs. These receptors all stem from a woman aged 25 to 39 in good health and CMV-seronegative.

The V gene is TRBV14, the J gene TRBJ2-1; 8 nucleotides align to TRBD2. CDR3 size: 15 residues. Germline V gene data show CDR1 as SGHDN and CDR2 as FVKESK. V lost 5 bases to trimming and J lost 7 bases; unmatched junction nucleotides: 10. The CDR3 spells CASSANLAGGNEQFF. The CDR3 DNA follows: TGTGCCAGCAGCGCAAATCTAGCGGGTGGAAATGAGCAGTTCTTC.

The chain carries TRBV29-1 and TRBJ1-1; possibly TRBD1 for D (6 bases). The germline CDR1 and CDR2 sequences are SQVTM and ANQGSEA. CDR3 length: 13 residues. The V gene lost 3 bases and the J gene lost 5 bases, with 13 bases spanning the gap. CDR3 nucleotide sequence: TGCAGCGTTGATACAGGGATGGTGACTGAAGCTTTCTTT. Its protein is CSVDTGMVTEAFF.

The CDR3 loop is CASRPTGRTKTQYF. In DNA, the CDR3 is TGTGCCAGCAGACCCACAGGTCGTACCAAGACCCAGTACTTC. V is TRBV28 and J is TRBJ2-5; D is perhaps TRBD1 (5 bases). The CDR3 covers 14 residues. CDR1 and CDR2 from the germline V gene are MDHEN and SYDVKM. Trimming took off 6 bases at V and 6 bases at J, with 17 bases between the two ends.

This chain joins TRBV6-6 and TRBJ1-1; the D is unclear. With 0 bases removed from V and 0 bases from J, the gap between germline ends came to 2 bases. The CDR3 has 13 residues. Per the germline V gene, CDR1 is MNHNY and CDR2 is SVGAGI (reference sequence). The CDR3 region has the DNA TGTGCCAGCAGTTACTCCGTGAACACTGAAGCTTTCTTT. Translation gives CASSYSVNTEAFF.

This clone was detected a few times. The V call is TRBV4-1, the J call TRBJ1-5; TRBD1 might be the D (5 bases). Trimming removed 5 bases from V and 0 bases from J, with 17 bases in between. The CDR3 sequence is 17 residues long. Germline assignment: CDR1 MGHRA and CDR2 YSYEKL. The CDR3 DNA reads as TGCGCCAGCAGCGCTAGTTTGGGGGGATATAGCAATCAGCCCCAGCATTTT. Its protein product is CASSASLGGYSNQPQHF.